This is a list of T cell receptor beta chains from one sample in a study of regulatory T cells in long-lasting Graves disease. TCRdb ran MiXCR on the multiplex PCR reads and lists one entry per CDR3 protein. This sample has 620,000 or so distinct CDR3 sequences, with 16% found just once. The same data also contributed to another study, on T cells in Graves' hyperthyroidism and ophthalmopathy.

The starting material was peripheral blood mononuclear cells (PBMCs), obtained at new diagnosis, from a patient treated with antithyroid drugs. The source of these receptors is a woman aged 30 to 39 with Graves disease. Both conserved end residues are part of each CDR3. The D gene is left open where the match is weak. Not every row has a clone size; where given, it reads once, few, many or a size class.

d_gene	v_gene	abundance	j_gene	CDR3aa	CDR3nt
TRBD2	TRBV11-2	many	TRBJ2-7	CASSLLATGTSGRVGEQYF	TGTGCCAGCAGCTTACTTGCTACCGGGACTAGCGGGAGGGTCGGCGAGCAGTACTTC
NA	TRBV28	many	TRBJ1-2	CASSSSRGIDGYTF	TGTGCCAGCAGTTCCTCACGGGGTATAGATGGCTACACCTTC
NA	TRBV28	NA	TRBJ1-1	CATRRGEASF	TGTGCCACCCGGAGAGGTGAAGCTTCCTTT
NA	TRBV7-8	few	TRBJ2-7	CASSLSWDSEQYF	TGTGCCAGCAGCTTAAGTTGGGACTCCGAGCAGTACTTC
NA	TRBV5-1	NA	TRBJ1-1	CASAKGEGYTEAFF	TGCGCCAGCGCCAAAGGAGAGGGCTACACTGAAGCTTTCTTT
TRBD1	TRBV6-2/TRBV6-3	NA	TRBJ2-4	CASSRSGPGTGGKNIQYF	TGTGCCAGCAGCCGAAGCGGTCCCGGGACAGGGGGCAAAAACATTCAGTACTTC
NA	TRBV3-1	NA	TRBJ2-5	CASSWGVGETQYF	TGTGCCAGCAGCTGGGGGGTAGGAGAGACCCAGTACTTC
NA	TRBV10-2	NA	TRBJ2-1	CASSPTQGGYHEQFF	TGCGCCAGCAGTCCCACCCAGGGAGGTTACCATGAGCAGTTCTTC
TRBD1	TRBV24-1	many	TRBJ1-4	CATSGQGTNEKLFF	TGTGCCACCAGTGGACAGGGGACTAATGAAAAACTGTTTTTT
NA	TRBV27	NA	TRBJ1-1	CASSIRDPNTEAFF	TGTGCCAGCAGTATCCGGGACCCAAACACTGAAGCTTTCTTT
TRBD2	TRBV9	NA	TRBJ2-2	CASSLGLAGTGELFF	TGTGCCAGCAGCCTAGGACTAGCGGGTACCGGGGAGCTGTTTTTT
NA	TRBV4-1	NA	TRBJ1-3	CASSQDMGGGNTIYF	TGCGCCAGCAGCCAAGATATGGGGGGTGGAAACACCATATATTTT
NA	TRBV28	many	TRBJ2-3	CASSFGKISATSTDTQYF	TGTGCCAGCAGTTTTGGGAAAATATCCGCTACTAGCACAGATACGCAGTATTTT
NA	TRBV29-1	NA	TRBJ1-6	CSVEDSYNSPLHF	TGCAGCGTTGAGGACAGCTACAATTCACCCCTCCACTTT
NA	TRBV25-1	NA	TRBJ1-4	CASSGGGPRNEKLFF	TGTGCCAGCAGTGGGGGAGGCCCGAGGAATGAAAAACTGTTTTTT
NA	TRBV7-2	many	TRBJ2-3	CSTAAGDTQYF	TGTTCCACGGCGGCGGGAGATACGCAGTATTTT
NA	TRBV10-1	few	TRBJ2-2	CASRAQNTGELFF	TGCGCCAGCAGGGCTCAAAACACCGGGGAGCTGTTTTTT
NA	TRBV18	NA	TRBJ2-7	CASSPLASYKLGEQYF	TGTGCCAGCTCACCACTCGCCTCGTACAAGTTGGGGGAGCAGTACTTC
NA	TRBV25-1	NA	TRBJ2-3	CASSEKKTYRGTDTQYF	TGTGCCAGCAGTGAAAAGAAAACGTACCGGGGCACAGATACGCAGTATTTT
TRBD1	TRBV20-1	few	TRBJ1-1	CSAISLSGTGFHIEPEAFF	TGCAGTGCTATCAGTCTCAGTGGGACAGGGTTCCATATCGAACCTGAAGCTTTCTTT
NA	TRBV9	NA	TRBJ2-3	CASSGVRNTQYF	TGTGCCAGCAGCGGGGTCCGTAATACGCAGTATTTT
TRBD1	TRBV29-1	few	TRBJ2-7	CSVGKGADYEQYF	TGCAGCGTTGGAAAGGGGGCAGACTACGAGCAGTACTTC
NA	TRBV30	NA	TRBJ1-1	CAWSSQGNTEAFF	TGTGCCTGGTCTAGTCAGGGGAACACTGAAGCTTTCTTT
TRBD2	TRBV7-9	few	TRBJ2-1	CASSLFELAVAYNEQFF	TGTGCCAGCAGCTTATTTGAGCTAGCGGTCGCCTACAATGAGCAGTTCTTC
TRBD2	TRBV5-1	many	TRBJ2-7	CASHWREGQGEQYF	TGCGCCAGCCACTGGAGGGAGGGCCAAGGCGAGCAGTACTTC
TRBD1	TRBV6-1	NA	TRBJ2-6	CASRGTAGANVLTF	TGTGCCAGCAGGGGGACAGCTGGGGCCAACGTCCTGACTTTC
NA	TRBV9	few	TRBJ2-1	CASSTGTFGSQFF	TGTGCCAGCAGCACTGGGACCTTCGGGTCTCAGTTCTTC
NA	TRBV28	many	TRBJ2-7	CASSAPPLTRTDYEQYF	TGTGCCAGCAGTGCCCCCCCTCTAACCCGCACCGACTACGAGCAGTACTTC
NA	TRBV30	few	TRBJ2-2	CAWSVYGELFF	TGTGCCTGGAGTGTATACGGGGAGCTGTTTTTT